This T cell receptor (beta chain) was documented in a study of cytomegalovirus exposure and HLA in healthy donors. In the PCR, 60 Vbeta and 13 Jbeta primers were used. TCRdb keeps only in-frame clones here, not all; method: immunoSEQ multiplex PCR. Here the sample spans over 85,000 clones, 73% being singletons. In germline, CDR1 is SNHLY, CDR2 FYNNEI. The CDR3 covers 19 residues. V was clipped by 0 bases and J by 3 bases, with 23 bases between them. This TCR came from a man in his forties in good health and CMV-seronegative. The sample consisted of PBMCs. The gene calls are TRBV2 and TRBJ1-2; possible D gene TRBD1, 6 bases. The CDR3 DNA is TGTGCCAGCAGTGAAGCTGGTGGGGGCAGGGGATTTTCTCACTATGGCTACACCTTC. Its protein product is CASSEAGGGRGFSHYGYTF.